Listed below are T cell receptor beta chains from one sample, sequenced in a study of post-analysis software for immune sequencing data. TCRdb processed the PCR reads anew with MiXCR; each CDR3 protein has one entry. Here the sample spans 380,000 or so distinct CDR3 sequences, roughly 38% being singletons. Material for sequencing was blood. These TCRs come from a girl aged 5-17 years with multiple sclerosis. The CDR3 runs from the conserved cysteine through the conserved F or W. A D gene is named only where the DNA matches it firmly. A row's size may be missing; if present it is once, few, many or a size class.

v_call	clone_size	d_call	j_call	cdr3_nt	cdr3_aa
TRBV7-8	few	.	TRBJ2-5	TGTGCCAGCAGCCGGAGAAGGGACTTAAAAGAGACCCAGTACTTC	CASSRRRDLKETQYF
TRBV6-5	few	.	TRBJ2-2	TGTGCCAGCAGTTATCTTAGCGGGAACACCGGGGAGCTGTTTTTT	CASSYLSGNTGELFF
TRBV12-3/TRBV12-4	few	.	TRBJ1-3	TGTGCCAGCAGTAGTACAGGGATTGGAAACACCATATATTTT	CASSSTGIGNTIYF
TRBV11-2	.	TRBD1	TRBJ1-1	TGTGCCAGCAGCTTGACAGGGGGCACACTGATTGAAGCTTTCTTT	CASSLTGGTLIEAFF
TRBV5-5	.	.	TRBJ2-1	TGTGCCAGCAGCCGAGGACTTTACGAGGGGAATGAGCAGTTCTTC	CASSRGLYEGNEQFF
TRBV4-3	few	.	TRBJ1-2	TGCGCCAGCAGCCAAGATCCCACCGAAAACTATGGCTACACCTTC	CASSQDPTENYGYTF
TRBV9	few	.	TRBJ1-3	TGTGCCAGCAGAGGCTCTGGAAACACCATATATTTT	CASRGSGNTIYF
TRBV5-1	.	.	TRBJ1-2	TGCGCCAGCAGCTTGGGGCGGGGAGAAGACGATGGCTACACCTTC	CASSLGRGEDDGYTF
TRBV20-1	.	.	TRBJ1-1	TGCAGTGCTAGAGATCATAGGGCGGGAGCTTTCTTT	CSARDHRAGAFF
TRBV12-3/TRBV12-4	few	.	TRBJ2-5	TGTGCCAGCAGTTTTTCCGAATCATCCCCGAGAGAGACCCAGTACTTC	CASSFSESSPRETQYF
TRBV27	.	.	TRBJ2-5	TGTGCCACTTTGGGACATAACCAAGAGACCCAGTACTTC	CATLGHNQETQYF
TRBV12-3/TRBV12-4	.	.	TRBJ2-3	TGTGCCAGCAGTTTATACCTAGGGGGTCGAGATACGCAGTATTTT	CASSLYLGGRDTQYF
TRBV12-3/TRBV12-4	.	.	TRBJ2-7	.	CASGQLDTQYFGPGGTRTYEQYF
TRBV11-2	.	.	TRBJ1-2	TGTGCCAGCAGCCCCTGGGGGGACTATGGCTACACCTTC	CASSPWGDYGYTF
TRBV29-1	.	.	TRBJ2-7	TGCAGCGTCGACCTGATGGAGGGGATCCTCTCCTACGAGCAGTACTTC	CSVDLMEGILSYEQYF
TRBV6-6	few	TRBD1	TRBJ1-2	TGTGCCAGCAGTGACAGGGGGCTCTTATATGGCTACACCTTC	CASSDRGLLYGYTF
TRBV12-3/TRBV12-4	few	.	TRBJ1-3	TGTGCCAGCAGTTTAGCGGTTGGAAACACCATATATTTT	CASSLAVGNTIYF
TRBV3-1	few	.	TRBJ1-2	TGTGCCAGCAGCCAAGATGGGGGCGCCTATGGCTACACCTTC	CASSQDGGAYGYTF
TRBV6-6	.	.	TRBJ1-4	TGTGCCAGCAGTTACAGCAGAACTAATGAAAAACTGTTTTTT	CASSYSRTNEKLFF
TRBV12-3/TRBV12-4	few	.	TRBJ1-5	TGTGCCAGCAGTTTCGCGTCTCCCAATCAGCCCCAGCATTTT	CASSFASPNQPQHF
TRBV28	.	TRBD2	TRBJ2-4	TGTGCCAGCAGTTGGACGGGGGGAACCAAAAACATTCAGTACTTC	CASSWTGGTKNIQYF
TRBV24-1	once	TRBD1	TRBJ2-2	TGTGCCACCAGTGATTTGGAGACAGGGGAGAACACCGGGGAGCTGTTTTTT	CATSDLETGENTGELFF
TRBV6-6	.	TRBD2	TRBJ2-1	TGTGCCAGCAGTTACCCGGGCGGGGGCAATGAGCAGTTCTTC	CASSYPGGGNEQFF
TRBV10-3	many	TRBD2	TRBJ2-1	TGTGCCATCAGTGGGACTAGCGGGCTTGGGAATGAGCAGTTCTTC	CAISGTSGLGNEQFF
TRBV4-2	.	TRBD2	TRBJ2-2	TGTGCCAGCAGCCAAGATGTGGGGACTAGGGCCGGGGAGCTGTTTTTT	CASSQDVGTRAGELFF
TRBV4-1	.	TRBD2	TRBJ2-5	TGCGCCAGCAGCGTCCGACTAGCGGGGGGCCGAGAGACCCAGTACTTC	CASSVRLAGGRETQYF
TRBV18	.	TRBD2	TRBJ2-3	TGTGCCAGCTCACTAGATCCCGGGCCAGCGGGGCGGACAGATACGCAGTATTTT	CASSLDPGPAGRTDTQYF
TRBV5-1	.	TRBD1	TRBJ2-2	TGCGCCAGCAGCCTAAGGACAGGGGGCGGCACCGGGGAGCTGTTTTTT	CASSLRTGGGTGELFF
TRBV12-3/TRBV12-4	few	.	TRBJ2-5	TGTGCCAGCAGTTTATTAGTGACGGAGGAGACCCAGTACTTC	CASSLLVTEETQYF